Below are 9 T cell receptor beta chains sequenced from a single sample in a study of response to subunit inactivated influenza vaccine. TCRdb ran MiXCR on the RT-PCR reads and lists one entry per CDR3 protein. The table has 650,000 to 800,000 distinct CDR3 sequences, around 13% seen once; the top ten hold 5.5% to 7%. The specimen comprised PBMCs from blood, sampled 14 to 15 days before vaccination. Receptors were obtained from a man in his forties or fifties who received an inactivated influenza vaccine.

The chain combines TRBV27 with TRBJ2-3; D not certain. The CDR3 is 14 amino acids. V was shortened by 4 bases and J by 0 bases, with 8 bases between the two germline ends. The V gene's germline CDR1 is MNHEY and CDR2 SMNVEV (reference sequence). The CDR3 sequence: CASSWWPSTDTQYF. DNA for the CDR3: TGTGCCAGCAGTTGGTGGCCTAGCACAGATACGCAGTATTTT.

The chain is built from TRBV11-2 and TRBJ2-3; 7 positions agree with TRBD2. The CDR3 consists of 17 residues. Losses at the gene ends were 1 base for V and 9 bases for J; bases not matched to a gene: 16. Germline V lookup: CDR1 SGHAT, CDR2 FQNNGV. CDR3 DNA sequence: TGTGCCAGCAGCTTAGTGGGCCAGCGGGGAGCCCAAACCACGCAGTATTTT. Its translation is CASSLVGQRGAQTTQYF.

On this clonotype itself: A much larger clone is a single base away; this may be a read error. The chain recombines TRBV24-1 with TRBJ2-1, with TRBD2 identical over 7 bases. The CDR3 consists of 16 residues. V dropped 2 bases and J dropped 8; count of bases not matched to a gene: 11. Germline-derived CDR1 and CDR2 are KGHDR and SFDVKD. CDR3: CATSDSGRRGRDEQFF. The DNA of the CDR3 is TGTGCCACCAGTGATTCAGGCCGTCGGGGGAGGGATGAGCAGTTCTTC.

This clonotype was counted many times. The chain has TRBV27 and TRBJ2-7; D remains ambiguous. The germline V gene encodes CDR1 MNHEY and CDR2 SMNVEV (reference sequence). The CDR3 spans 15 residues. The V gene lost 0 bases and the J gene lost 0 bases, with 9 bases spanning the gap. CDR3 region: CASSLSARISYEQYF. For the CDR3, the DNA is TGTGCCAGCAGTTTATCTGCCAGGATCTCCTACGAGCAGTACTTC.

This clonotype was seen a few times. J is TRBJ2-5 and V is TRBV10-3; D is uncertain. V lost 3 bases to trimming and J lost 5 bases, with 7 bases between them. CDR3 length: 12 amino acids. CDR1 and CDR2 (germline): ENHRY, SYGVKD. The CDR3 loop is CAISDVGETQYF. CDR3 nucleotides: TGTGCCATCAGTGATGTCGGGGAGACCCAGTACTTC.

The chain links TRBV27 to TRBJ2-1; TRBD2 agrees at 12 bases. Germline V gene lookup returns CDR1 MNHEY and CDR2 SMNVEV (reference sequence). The J segment lost 2 bases and the V segment lost 5 bases, leaving 7 bases of the junction unmatched. This CDR3 is 17 amino acids long. The CDR3 coding sequence is TGTGCCAGCAGTGCACCAGCTAGCGGGAGGGCCTACAATGAGCAGTTCTTC. The encoded protein is CASSAPASGRAYNEQFF.

The chain carries TRBV4-2 and TRBJ2-1, with D perhaps matching TRBD2 (6 bases). The CDR3 has 16 amino acids. V was clipped by 0 bases and J by 3 bases, with 12 bases between them. The germline CDR1 and CDR2 sequences are LGHNA and YNFKEQ. CDR3 bases: TGTGCCAGCAGCCAAGATAGGCGGGACGGCTACAATGAGCAGTTCTTC. This translates into CASSQDRRDGYNEQFF.

The chain joins TRBV4-2 to TRBJ1-5; 10 nucleotides align to TRBD1. Germline V gene data show CDR1 as LGHNA and CDR2 as YNFKEQ. The CDR3 spans 15 residues. V lost 3 bases to trimming and J lost 6 bases; unmatched junction nucleotides: 5. The chain's CDR3 is CASSQEDRGAQPQHF. Here the CDR3 DNA reads TGTGCCAGCAGCCAGGAGGACAGGGGGGCTCAGCCCCAGCATTTT.

A few counts support this clonotype. The rearrangement uses TRBV27 and TRBJ1-1, with D possibly being TRBD1 (6 bases). The ends were cut back, 6 bases at V and 2 bases at J, with 16 bases in the middle. Germline lookup yields CDR1 MNHEY and CDR2 SMNVEV (reference sequence). This CDR3 has 15 amino acids. The DNA for the CDR3 is TGTGCCAGCAGCCACGCCACAGGGACCAACACTGAAGCTTTCTTT. As protein: CASSHATGTNTEAFF.